The rows below give T cell receptor beta chains drawn from one sample of a study of response to subunit inactivated influenza vaccine. Using its own MiXCR run on the RT-PCR reads, TCRdb lists one record per CDR3 protein. The top ten hold 1.5% to 2% of the sample, which has some 500,000 distinct CDR3 sequences, about 25% seen once. The sequencing used CD4+ T cells sorted from PBMCs, collected 5 days after vaccination. These receptors all come from a man in his fifties or sixties who received an inactivated influenza vaccine. Both conserved end residues are part of each CDR3. Each record gives: V gene, J gene, CDR3 length, clone size, D gene, CDR3 DNA, CDR3 protein. D genes are given only for firm matches. A clone size is listed for some rows: how often the clone was seen (once, few, many), or a class if it is expanded.

v_call: TRBV7-9
j_call: TRBJ2-7
cdr3_length: 14
clone_size: NA
d_call: TRBD2
cdr3_nt: TGTGCCAGCAGCGAACTAGCGGCCTCCTACGAGCAGTACTTC
cdr3_aa: CASSELAASYEQYF

v_call: TRBV18
j_call: TRBJ2-7
cdr3_length: 14
clone_size: NA
d_call: NA
cdr3_nt: TGTGCCAGCTCACCCGCGAGCACGTCAGTCGAGCAGTACTTC
cdr3_aa: CASSPASTSVEQYF

v_call: TRBV7-3
j_call: TRBJ2-1
cdr3_length: 16
clone_size: NA
d_call: NA
cdr3_nt: TGTGCCAGCAGCTTACTAAGCAGCGACCCCTACAATGAGCAGTTCTTC
cdr3_aa: CASSLLSSDPYNEQFF

v_call: TRBV2
j_call: TRBJ2-5
cdr3_length: 15
clone_size: few
d_call: NA
cdr3_nt: TGTGCCAGCGGCGGGGTTCTGGACTCCCAAGAGACCCAGTACTTC
cdr3_aa: CASGGVLDSQETQYF

v_call: TRBV10-3
j_call: TRBJ2-7
cdr3_length: 11
clone_size: few
d_call: NA
cdr3_nt: TGTGCCATCAGTCCTCATGAGGAGCAGTACTTC
cdr3_aa: CAISPHEEQYF

v_call: TRBV6-5
j_call: TRBJ2-7
cdr3_length: 15
clone_size: few
d_call: NA
cdr3_nt: TGTGCCAGCAGTTACTCGGTGGGGGGAGGCGGTGAGCAGTACTTC
cdr3_aa: CASSYSVGGGGEQYF

v_call: TRBV5-5
j_call: TRBJ1-4
cdr3_length: 16
clone_size: NA
d_call: NA
cdr3_nt: TGTGCCAGCAGCCTGCGGTCGGCGGGCGGGAGTGAAAAACTGTTTTTT
cdr3_aa: CASSLRSAGGSEKLFF

v_call: TRBV7-2
j_call: TRBJ2-7
cdr3_length: 14
clone_size: NA
d_call: NA
cdr3_nt: TGTGCCAGCAGTATACCCCCAGGGGTTCACGAGCAGTACTTC
cdr3_aa: CASSIPPGVHEQYF

v_call: TRBV20-1
j_call: TRBJ2-3
cdr3_length: 12
clone_size: NA
d_call: NA
cdr3_nt: TGCAGTGCTCATGGGGATACAGATACGCAGTATTTT
cdr3_aa: CSAHGDTDTQYF

v_call: TRBV20-1
j_call: TRBJ2-3
cdr3_length: 17
clone_size: few
d_call: TRBD2
cdr3_nt: TGCAGTGCTAGAGATCCGGGCGCTAGCGGGAGCACAGATACGCAGTATTTT
cdr3_aa: CSARDPGASGSTDTQYF

v_call: TRBV5-8
j_call: TRBJ1-5
cdr3_length: 15
clone_size: few
d_call: TRBD1
cdr3_nt: TGTGCCAGCAGCTTGGCGGACAGGCCCAATCAGCCCCAGCATTTT
cdr3_aa: CASSLADRPNQPQHF

v_call: TRBV20-1
j_call: TRBJ2-1
cdr3_length: 13
clone_size: few
d_call: NA
cdr3_nt: TGCAGTGCCCGGAGGGCAGCTTACAATGAGCAGTTCTTC
cdr3_aa: CSARRAAYNEQFF

v_call: TRBV29-1
j_call: TRBJ2-3
cdr3_length: 13
clone_size: NA
d_call: TRBD1
cdr3_nt: TGCAGCATGGGACAGGCAGGCACAGATACGCAGTATTTT
cdr3_aa: CSMGQAGTDTQYF

v_call: TRBV7-9
j_call: TRBJ2-3
cdr3_length: 17
clone_size: once
d_call: TRBD2
cdr3_nt: TGTGCCAGCAGCTTTGACGGACTAGCGACTAGCACAGATACGCAGTATTTT
cdr3_aa: CASSFDGLATSTDTQYF

v_call: TRBV6-1
j_call: TRBJ2-7
cdr3_length: 14
clone_size: NA
d_call: TRBD2
cdr3_nt: TGTGCCAGCGGATTAGCGGGAGGGCCCGACGAGCAGTACTTC
cdr3_aa: CASGLAGGPDEQYF

v_call: TRBV6-1
j_call: TRBJ1-6
cdr3_length: 16
clone_size: NA
d_call: NA
cdr3_nt: TGTGCCAGCAGTGAAACTGGACGGGTCTATAATTCACCCCTCCACTTT
cdr3_aa: CASSETGRVYNSPLHF

v_call: TRBV29-1
j_call: TRBJ2-1
cdr3_length: 12
clone_size: NA
d_call: NA
cdr3_nt: TGCAGCGTTGATGCGGTCCAGCGGGAGCAGTTCTTC
cdr3_aa: CSVDAVQREQFF

v_call: TRBV10-3
j_call: TRBJ1-1
cdr3_length: 16
clone_size: few
d_call: TRBD1
cdr3_nt: TGTGCCATCAGACCCGGGACAGGGGTTATGAACACTGAAGCTTTCTTT
cdr3_aa: CAIRPGTGVMNTEAFF